This T cell receptor beta chain was profiled in a study of circulating CD8 cells and anti-PD-1 response in melanoma. At the level of the study: Nivolumab was given intravenously at 3 mg/kg every 2 weeks.

Using around 14 ng of total RNA, TCR libraries were made with the QIAseq Immune Repertoire TCR panel. TCRdb ran MiXCR on the reads and lists one entry per CDR3 protein. The sample lists over 1,000 distinct CDR3 sequences, about 7.3% occurring once. Judged by abundance, this clonotype is medium-sized. Four subsets defined by PD-1 and/or TIGIT were sorted from live CD3+CD8+TCRalphabeta+ cells. This CDR3 has 16 residues. V dropped 1 base and J dropped 4; count of bases not matched to a gene: 7. Germline values: CDR1 LGHNA, CDR2 YNFKEQ. This clonotype was obtained from a human donor with melanoma. This chain connects TRBV4-2 to TRBJ2-5; TRBD2 aligns across 9 bases. The specimen was CD8+ T cells from PBMCs, collected at baseline or after one month of anti-PD-1 therapy (not recorded which). CDR3 amino acids: CASSQASAGGPETQYF. The CDR3 DNA sequence: TGTGCCAGCAGCCAAGCCAGCGCGGGGGGGCCAGAGACCCAGTACTTC.